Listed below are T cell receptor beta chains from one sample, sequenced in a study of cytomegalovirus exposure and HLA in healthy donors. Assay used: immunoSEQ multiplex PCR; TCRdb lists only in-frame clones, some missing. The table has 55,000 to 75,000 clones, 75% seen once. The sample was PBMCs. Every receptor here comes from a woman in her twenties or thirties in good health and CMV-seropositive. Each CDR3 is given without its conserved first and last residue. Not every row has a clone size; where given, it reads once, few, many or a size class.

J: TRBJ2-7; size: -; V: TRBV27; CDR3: ASRRVAGGLQGEQY
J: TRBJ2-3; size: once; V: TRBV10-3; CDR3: AISGMGLAGLSTDTQY
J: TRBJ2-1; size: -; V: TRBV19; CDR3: ASSEAPGSYNEQF
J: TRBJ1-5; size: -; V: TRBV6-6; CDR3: ASSYKSGDQPQH
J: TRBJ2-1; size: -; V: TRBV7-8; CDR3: ASSLTRDGEQF
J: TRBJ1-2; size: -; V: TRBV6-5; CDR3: ASSSDGDRYYGYT
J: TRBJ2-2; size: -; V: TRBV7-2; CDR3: ASSHDRTGELF
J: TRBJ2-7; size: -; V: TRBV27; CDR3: ASSFGADLYEQY
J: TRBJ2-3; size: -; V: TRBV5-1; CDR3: ASSLSSTDTQY
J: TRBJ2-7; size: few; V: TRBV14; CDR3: ASSTLDRGVYEQY
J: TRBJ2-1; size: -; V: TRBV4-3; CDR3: ASSQTLAGGYNEQF
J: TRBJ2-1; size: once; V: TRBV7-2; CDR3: ASSLRGQGGNEQF
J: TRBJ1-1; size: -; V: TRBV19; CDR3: ASSKRQNTEAF
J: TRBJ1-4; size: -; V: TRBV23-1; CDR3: ASSQSKQNEKLF
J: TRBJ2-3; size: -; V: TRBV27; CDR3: ASSFGTRSTDTQY
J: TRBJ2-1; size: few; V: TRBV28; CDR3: ASKFGAGGAYNEQF
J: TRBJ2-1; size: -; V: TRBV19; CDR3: ASSPRQGVRANEQF
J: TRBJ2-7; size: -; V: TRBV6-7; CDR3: ASSSRQGVTYEQY
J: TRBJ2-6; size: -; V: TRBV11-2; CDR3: ASSTGPGANVLT
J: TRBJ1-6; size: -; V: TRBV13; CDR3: ASSIVISRTGRSPLH
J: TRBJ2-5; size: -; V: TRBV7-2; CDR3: ASSLGAGGRETQY
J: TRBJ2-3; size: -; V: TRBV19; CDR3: ASSLGGVSTDTQY